Following are 3 T cell receptor beta chains from one sample sequenced in a study of blood T cells in healthy people across ages. Then a second PCR, running roughly 7 to 11 cycles, was carried out with a sample-barcoded 5' primer and a J-beta primer mix. TCRdb analysed the 5' RACE reads with MiXCR anew, one entry per CDR3 protein. The table has roughly 640,000 distinct CDR3 sequences, about 30% seen once; the top ten hold about 15%. The sample was blood. The receptors originated from a woman of 80 years or more in good health.

This clonotype was observed many times. The V gene is TRBV21-1, the J gene TRBJ2-5; TRBD2 is taken as the D call from the table, unchecked against the DNA. TRBV21-1 is described as a pseudogene. The CDR3 loop spans 18 amino acids. Written as DNA, the CDR3 is TGTGCCAGCAGCCTCCCAGAGGCTAGCGGGGGGGCCGTAGAGACCCAGTACTTC. Translated: CASSLPEASGGAVETQYF.

This clonotype has a handful of counts. This clone may be a read error of a much larger clone one base away. The V gene is TRBV29-1, the J gene TRBJ2-5; D possibly corresponds to TRBD2 (6 bases). V lost 4 bases, J lost 5 bases, and 11 bases lay in between. Germline CDR1 reads SQVTM; CDR2 reads ANQGSEA. CDR3 length: 12 residues. The CDR3 region has the DNA TGCAGCGTTGTCCGGGGGTGGGAGACCCAGTACTTC. It specifies CSVVRGWETQYF.

This clonotype has ten or more counts. The V gene is TRBV5-1, the J gene TRBJ2-6; D is ambiguous. The V end lost 0 bases, the J end lost 5 bases, and 15 bases lay between the germline ends. Germline loops: CDR1 SGHRS, CDR2 YFSETQ. The CDR3 is made up of 17 amino acids. The CDR3 is CASSLAGALDRANVLTF. The CDR3 nucleotides read TGCGCCAGCAGCTTGGCCGGAGCTCTTGATAGGGCCAACGTCCTGACTTTC.